A single sample gave rise to the 20 T cell receptor beta chains below, sequenced in a study of T cells in Graves' hyperthyroidism and ophthalmopathy. Using RNA transcripts as the source, TCR beta CDR3 regions were amplified. Carried out on the TCR CDR3, a first-round RT-PCR used the HTBI primer set. TCRdb called the multiplex PCR reads again in MiXCR, with one record for every CDR3 protein. The sample consists of a few hundred thousand distinct CDR3 sequences, 13% to 15% of them appearing once. The sequencing input was blood. All receptors derive from a woman aged 40 to 50 with Graves' hyperthyroidism that later progressed to Graves' ophthalmopathy.

V and J are TRBV18 and TRBJ1-1; D call uncertain. V was shortened by 3 bases and J by 6 bases, with 11 bases between the two germline ends. The CDR3 length is 13 residues. Germline CDR1 KGHSH, CDR2 LQKENI. The CDR3 sequence is CASSPGIQPEAFF. DNA for the CDR3: TGTGCCAGCTCACCCGGGATACAGCCTGAAGCTTTCTTT.

This clonotype was seen repeatedly, ten times or more. This chain joins TRBV7-8 and TRBJ1-2; TRBD1 agrees at 8 bases. This CDR3 has 15 residues. Losses at the gene ends were 0 bases for V and 7 bases for J; bases not matched to a gene: 7. CDR1 and CDR2 (germline): SGHVS, FQNEAQ. CDR3 residues: CASSLAWQGARGYTF. CDR3 bases: TGTGCCAGCAGCTTAGCCTGGCAGGGGGCACGTGGCTACACCTTC.

There are a few counts of this clonotype. This chain uses TRBV6-1 with TRBJ2-6, with D perhaps matching TRBD2 (5 bases). V gave up 5 bases and J gave up 4 bases, with 18 bases separating them. The germline V gene has CDR1 MNHNS and CDR2 SASEGT. CDR3 size: 17 residues. The CDR3 is CASSLLEGAPGANVLTF. CDR3 coding DNA: TGTGCCAGCAGTCTTTTAGAGGGAGCTCCCGGGGCCAACGTCCTGACTTTC.

For this clonotype: A much larger clone is a single base away; this may be a read error. The genes are TRBV2 and TRBJ1-4; a possible D gene is TRBD1 (5 bases). V was pared by 6 bases and J by 8 bases, with 10 bases between. The germline V gene has CDR1 SNHLY and CDR2 FYNNEI. The CDR3 is made up of 12 amino acids. As DNA, the CDR3 is TGTGCCAGCAGGAGACGGGGGGAAAAACTGTTTTTT. Amino acid sequence: CASRRRGEKLFF. Using reference TRBV2 and TRBJ1-4 for the parts outside the CDR3, the full variable domain is EPEVTQTPSHQVTQMGQEVILRCVPISNHLYFYWYRQILGQKVEFLVSFYNNEISEKSEIFDDQFSVERPDGSNFTLKIRSTKLEDSAMYFCASRRRGEKLFFGSGTQLSVL.

The V call is TRBV30, the J call TRBJ2-1; TRBD2 matches 10 bases. The CDR3 has 13 amino acids. CDR1 GTSNPN and CDR2 SVGIG come from the germline V gene (reference sequence). V lost 6 bases to trimming and J lost 6 bases; unmatched junction nucleotides: 5. CDR3 nucleotide sequence: TGTGCCTGTGGGGCTAGCGGGAGCAATGAGCAGTTCTTC. Amino acid sequence: CACGASGSNEQFF.

This clonotype was seen a handful of times. The chain links TRBV13 to TRBJ2-1; 7 bases fit TRBD2. CDR1 PRHDT and CDR2 FYEKMQ come from the germline V gene (reference sequence). CDR3 length: 16 amino acids. V was pared by 5 bases and J by 6 bases, with 13 bases of the junction left unmatched. In DNA form, the CDR3 reads TGTGCCAGCAGCCCTCTGGGACTACTGAAAGGCAATGAGCAGTTCTTC. It encodes CASSPLGLLKGNEQFF.

In this sample, this clonotype turned up many times. The V gene is TRBV7-6, the J gene TRBJ1-6; the D is unclear. Germline V lookup: CDR1 SGHVS, CDR2 FNYEAQ. Between the trimmed V and J ends, which lost 0 bases and 0 bases, there was a span of 9 bases. This CDR3 is 17 amino acids long. CDR3 sequence reads: CASSLAIRASYNSPLHF. CDR3 nucleotides: TGTGCCAGCAGCTTAGCGATACGGGCCTCCTATAATTCACCCCTCCACTTT.

This clonotype was seen ten or more times. The rearrangement joins TRBV10-2 to TRBJ2-3; weak D call: TRBD2 (5 bases). Germline CDR1 is WSHSY and CDR2 is SAAADI. V was shortened by 0 bases and J by 5 bases, with 15 bases between the two germline ends. This CDR3 is built from 16 residues. The CDR3 DNA reads as TGCGCCAGCAGTGAGTCCCGCAGATTACGGGGAGATACGCAGTATTTT. Its protein product is CASSESRRLRGDTQYF.

This clonotype was seen at least ten times. This chain connects TRBV30 to TRBJ2-7; D unresolved. The ends were cut back, 2 bases at V and 3 bases at J, with 11 bases in the middle. The CDR3 loop spans 13 amino acids. Germline-derived CDR1 and CDR2 are GTSNPN and SVGIG (reference sequence). The CDR3 region is CAWSRRQNYEQYF. CDR3 bases: TGTGCCTGGAGTCGAAGGCAGAACTACGAGCAGTACTTC.

This clonotype was picked up many times. This chain joins TRBV19 and TRBJ1-1, with 7 nucleotides matching TRBD1. Germline CDR1 and CDR2: LNHDA and SQIVND (reference sequence). V trimming: 7 bases; J trimming: 0 bases; junction bases outside the gene matches: 8. This CDR3 is built from 15 residues. CDR3: CASKPGQLMNTEAFF. In nucleotides, the CDR3 is TGTGCCAGTAAGCCGGGACAGCTAATGAACACTGAAGCTTTCTTT.

The V gene is TRBV6-1, the J gene TRBJ2-1, with 10 bases matching TRBD2. CDR1 is MNHNS, CDR2 SASEGT, per germline. The J segment lost 3 bases and the V segment lost 6 bases, leaving 8 bases of the junction unmatched. CDR3 length equals 16 residues. This chain's CDR3 is CASSLHRLAGYNEQFF. The DNA of the CDR3 is TGTGCCAGCAGCCTACACCGACTAGCGGGCTACAATGAGCAGTTCTTC.

This clonotype has ten or more counts. The rearrangement joins TRBV6-1 to TRBJ2-3; TRBD1 aligns across 10 bases. The CDR3 runs to 14 residues. The germline gives CDR1 MNHNS, CDR2 SASEGT. The V segment lost 6 bases and the J segment 5 bases; nucleotides outside the gene matches: 5. This chain's CDR3 is CASRRDRGRDTQYF. Here the CDR3 DNA reads TGTGCCAGCAGACGGGACAGGGGTAGAGATACGCAGTATTTT.

This clonotype was counted a few times. This sequence joins TRBV4-1 and TRBJ2-1; TRBD1 might be the D (5 bases). Trimming took off 4 bases at V and 10 bases at J, with 29 bases between the two ends. The CDR3 length is 18 residues. CDR1 is MGHRA, CDR2 YSYEKL, per germline. The CDR3 loop is CASSPSGLTLTPRGEQFF. In DNA form, the CDR3 reads TGCGCCAGCAGCCCTTCTGGGCTGACACTTACCCCAAGGGGAGAGCAGTTCTTC.

This clonotype was recorded a few times. The CDR3 DNA follows: TGTGCCAGCAGCGTATGGGTAACTGGGGCCAACGTCCTGACTTTC. It translates to CASSVWVTGANVLTF. This chain uses TRBV9 with TRBJ2-6; the D is unclear. The germline V gene has CDR1 SGDLS and CDR2 YYNGEE. The CDR3 contains 15 residues. Between the trimmed V and J ends, which lost 1 base and 2 bases, there was a span of 7 bases.

The chain carries TRBV19 and TRBJ1-1, with D possibly matching TRBD1 (6 bases). The CDR3 spans 14 residues. Trimming pared 7 bases from V and 8 bases from J, leaving 20 bases between. The V gene's germline CDR1 is LNHDA and CDR2 SQIVND (reference sequence). CDR3 nucleotides: TGTGCCAGTACCAGCCGAGACAGGCGTTGGGAAGCTTTCTTT. Residues: CASTSRDRRWEAFF.

This clonotype is categorized as medium-sized. The J gene is TRBJ1-4, the V gene TRBV28; the match to TRBD1 covers 9 bases. From germline, CDR1 is MDHEN and CDR2 SYDVKM. Trimming took 6 bases from V and 11 from J; bases not matched to a gene: 4. This CDR3 is built from 12 residues. The CDR3 DNA follows: TGTGCCAGCAGCCGGGACAGGGACAAACTGTTTTTT. It translates to CASSRDRDKLFF.

This clonotype was seen ten or more times. The CDR3 DNA reads as TGTGCCAGCAGTTTATATATCGGGCCCCAAGAGACCCAGTACTTC. Protein product: CASSLYIGPQETQYF. This chain links TRBV27 with TRBJ2-5; no firm D call. Trimming removed 1 base at V and 1 base at J, with 10 bases between. The CDR3 loop spans 15 amino acids. Germline CDR1 MNHEY, CDR2 SMNVEV (reference sequence).

There are many counts of this clonotype. The V and J genes are TRBV3-1 and TRBJ2-1; D is unclear. The germline CDR1 and CDR2 sequences are LGHDT and YNNKEL (reference sequence). This CDR3 is built from 14 residues. The V end lost 2 bases, the J end lost 5 bases, and 10 bases lay between the germline ends. The CDR3: CASSQYGFNNEQFF. The CDR3 DNA sequence: TGTGCCAGCAGCCAATACGGGTTTAACAATGAGCAGTTCTTC.

The V call is TRBV5-5, the J call TRBJ1-2; 9 nucleotides line up with TRBD1. From germline, CDR1 is SGHKS and CDR2 YYEKEE (reference sequence). Losses at the gene ends were 6 bases for V and 0 bases for J; bases not matched to a gene: 12. The CDR3 loop spans 17 amino acids. CDR3 in DNA: TGTGCCAGCACCGCCACAGGACAGGGGCTCCCTAACTATGGCTACACCTTC. Protein product: CASTATGQGLPNYGYTF.

About this clonotype: A clone one base away is much larger, so this may be a read error. V gene TRBV6-1 combines with J gene TRBJ1-1; possible D gene TRBD1, 6 bases. This CDR3 has 18 residues. The germline V gene has CDR1 MNHNS and CDR2 SASEGT. The CDR3 protein is CASGEPLGWGRRDTEAFF. In DNA, the CDR3 is TGTGCCAGCGGTGAACCATTGGGCTGGGGGCGCCGGGACACTGAAGCTTTCTTT.